This T cell receptor beta chain was captured by sequencing in a study of shared clonotypes between healthy human individuals. Whole-study results and caveats: Only blood samples were collected, and tissue repertoires likely differ.

CD8 cells classed as naive were CD45RO-negative and positively selected for CCR7, excluding terminally differentiated effector memory CD45RA+ cells. As regards this clone: The target antigen is unknown.

Profiled with immunoSEQ multiplex PCR; TCRdb holds only in-frame clones, not every one. The sample has 500,000 to 700,000 clones; approximately 95% are singletons. Losses at the gene ends were 0 bases for V and 2 bases for J; bases not matched to a gene: 10. This CDR3 has 19 amino acids. The sequence was collected from a woman under 40 in good health. Sequencing was done on a sample of naive CD8+ T cells sorted from blood. This chain connects TRBV23-1 to TRBJ1-5; 10 nucleotides agree with TRBD1. TRBV23-1 is an ORF for which the function is uncertain. The CDR3 region is CASSQSPRQGAMGNQPQHF. The DNA for the CDR3 is TGCGCCAGCAGTCAATCGCCAAGACAGGGGGCTATGGGCAATCAGCCCCAGCATTTT.